This T cell receptor (beta chain) was identified in a study of shared clonotypes between healthy human individuals. Study-wide context: Samples came from a couple of female and three male donors aged 18 to 49.

General study results and limits: A handful of donors showed sharing of approximately 5% of naive CD4 clonotypes.

For this clone: Its antigen is currently unknown.

The table came from immunoSEQ multiplex PCR; TCRdb's copy has only in-frame clones and leaves some out. The sample shows roughly 330,000 clones, around 67% of them seen only once. Every donor was a Caucasian adult from Nashville, Tennessee. Division of CD4+ cells produced a CD45RA+ naive subset and a CD45RA-negative memory subset. The specimen sequenced was memory CD4+ T cells sorted from blood. The subset was: CD45RA-negative fraction. This clonotype originated in a man aged 30 to 39 in good health.

CDR3 coding DNA: TGTGCCAGCAGCTTCGGCGGGACAGGGCTCGAAAAACTGTTTTTT. This sequence encodes CASSFGGTGLEKLFF. This chain connects TRBV7-9 to TRBJ1-4, with TRBD1 matching 9 bases. Germline CDR1 reads SEHNR; CDR2 reads FQNEAQ (reference sequence). The CDR3 runs 15 residues. With 3 bases clipped from V and 8 bases from J, the junction kept 7 bases outside the gene matches.